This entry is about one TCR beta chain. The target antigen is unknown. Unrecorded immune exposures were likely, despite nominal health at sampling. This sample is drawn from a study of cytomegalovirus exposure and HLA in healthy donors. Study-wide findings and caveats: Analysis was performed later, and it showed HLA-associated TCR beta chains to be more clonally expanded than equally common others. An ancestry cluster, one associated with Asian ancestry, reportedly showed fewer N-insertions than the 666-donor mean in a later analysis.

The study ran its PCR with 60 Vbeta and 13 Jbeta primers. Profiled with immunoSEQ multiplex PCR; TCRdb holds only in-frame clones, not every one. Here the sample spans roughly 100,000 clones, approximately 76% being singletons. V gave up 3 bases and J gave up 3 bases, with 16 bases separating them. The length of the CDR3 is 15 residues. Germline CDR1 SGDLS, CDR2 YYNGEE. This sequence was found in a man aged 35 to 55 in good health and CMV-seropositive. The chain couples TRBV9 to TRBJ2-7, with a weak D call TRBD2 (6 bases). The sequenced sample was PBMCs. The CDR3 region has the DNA TGTGCCAGCAGCGCAGGGCCGACGGGAGTCTACGAGCAGTACTTC. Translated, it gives CASSAGPTGVYEQYF.